Following are 8 T cell receptor beta chains from one sample sequenced in a study of blood T cell repertoires in COVID-19. The repertoire was sequenced with immunoSEQ multiplex PCR; TCRdb's copy has only in-frame clones and lacks some. Among tens of thousands of clones listed, under 95% were seen once. Material for sequencing was peripheral blood. Receptors originate from a human donor in a cohort sampled during active COVID-19.

The J gene is TRBJ1-2, the V gene TRBV28; 11 bases fit TRBD1. V dropped 6 bases and J dropped 6; count of bases not matched to a gene: 6. Germline CDR1 and CDR2: MDHEN and SYDVKM. This CDR3 contains 14 residues. DNA for the CDR3: TGTGCCAGCAGACCGGACAGGGGGCGTCATGGCTACACCTTC. This gives the protein CASRPDRGRHGYTF.

This rearrangement joins TRBV28 to TRBJ2-1, with 12 bases that match TRBD2. Losses at the gene ends were 6 bases for V and 8 bases for J; bases not matched to a gene: 5. The CDR3 has 14 amino acids. Germline CDR1 and CDR2: MDHEN and SYDVKM. The CDR3: CASRRLAGVDEQFF. The CDR3, as DNA: TGTGCCAGCAGGAGACTAGCGGGAGTAGATGAGCAGTTCTTC.

The chain couples TRBV11-1 to TRBJ2-7; TRBD1 agrees at 8 bases. Germline CDR1 and CDR2: SGHAT and FQDESV (reference sequence). The CDR3 is 14 residues long. The ends lost 5 bases at V and 0 bases at J; junction bases unmatched: 3. This CDR3 is CASSPQGASYEQYF. As DNA, the CDR3 is TGTGCCAGCAGCCCCCAGGGGGCCTCCTACGAGCAGTACTTC. Full variable domain (missing parts from reference TRBV11-1 and TRBJ2-7): EAEVAQSPRYKITEKSQAVAFWCDPISGHATLYWYRQILGQGPELLVQFQDESVVDDSQLPKDRFSAERLKGVDSTLKIQPAELGDSAMYLCASSPQGASYEQYFGPGTRLTVT.

The sample holds one count of this clone. The chain employs TRBV27 and TRBJ2-3; D is unresolved. Germline CDR1 reads MNHEY; CDR2 reads SMNVEV (reference sequence). This CDR3 is 14 amino acids long. The V gene lost 4 bases and the J gene lost 0 bases, with 8 bases spanning the gap. The CDR3 here is CASSSHSSTDTQYF. The CDR3 DNA reads TGTGCCAGCAGTTCACATTCTAGCACAGATACGCAGTATTTT.

This clone showed up just once. The V gene is TRBV19, the J gene TRBJ2-7, with TRBD1 identical over 9 bases. Germline values: CDR1 LNHDA, CDR2 SQIVND (reference sequence). V lost 4 bases to trimming and J lost 5 bases; unmatched junction nucleotides: 3. The CDR3 length is 13 residues. The CDR3 here is CASSTRTGDEQYF. For the CDR3, the DNA is TGTGCCAGTAGTACGCGGACAGGGGACGAGCAGTACTTC.

The rearrangement links TRBV5-1 to TRBJ1-1; D is uncertain. CDR3 size: 15 residues. The V gene's germline CDR1 is SGHRS and CDR2 YFSETQ. The germline V and J ends were trimmed by 4 bases and 7 bases, with 20 bases remaining between them. CDR3 DNA sequence: TGCGCCAGCAGCAGATCCCCACGCGAGCTCCATGAAGCTTTCTTT. It translates to CASSRSPRELHEAFF. The complete variable domain, with remaining parts taken from reference TRBV5-1 and TRBJ1-1, reads KAGVTQTPRYLIKTRGQQVTLSCSPISGHRSVSWYQQTPGQGLQFLFEYFSETQRNKGNFPGRFSGRQFSNSRSEMNVSTLELGDSALYLCASSRSPRELHEAFFGQGTRLTVV.

The chain has TRBV5-1 and TRBJ2-7, with D possibly being TRBD1 (6 bases). CDR3 length equals 15 residues. In germline, CDR1 is SGHRS, CDR2 YFSETQ. Trimming took off 0 bases at V and 6 bases at J, with 16 bases between the two ends. CDR3 nucleotides: TGCGCCAGCAGCTTGGCCTCGGACAGTCGAGGCGAGCAGTACTTC. This translates into CASSLASDSRGEQYF.

The CDR3 DNA reads as TGTGCCAGCAGCTCCGGGACAGGGAATGAAAAACTGTTTTTT. Amino acids: CASSSGTGNEKLFF. This chain uses TRBV7-9 with TRBJ1-4; 9 nucleotides match TRBD1. This CDR3 is built from 14 residues. V was clipped by 4 bases and J by 5 bases; unmatched bases: 2. Germline CDR1 reads SEHNR; CDR2 reads FQNEAQ (reference sequence).